This T cell receptor (beta chain) was found in a study of identical twins (dated by TCRdb to 2016 to 2017). Context from the whole study: TCR alpha and beta repertoires from monozygotic twins, unrelated adults of various ages and cord blood were deep-sequenced to test whether fetal clonotypes persist. To rule out contamination, the twin experiments were replicated at different times with different library preparation protocols. The study at large found these results: Out-of-frame TCR alpha sequences shared between twins showed an excess of low generation-probability sequences compared with coincidental sharing between unrelated individuals. In monozygotic twins, recombination models systematically underestimated out-of-frame TCR alpha sharing, but the models matched the sharing seen between unrelated individuals. Zero-insertion analyses could be partly confounded by invariant T cells such as MAIT and iNKT, although diverse VJ usage argued against such confounding for most clonotypes. Because the same donors could not be followed over many years, the conclusions depended on cross-sectional statistical analysis. Abundant cord blood beta clonotypes had fewer insertions, young adult naive repertoires showed a similar but weaker trend, and memory repertoires showed no such trend. Excess twin sharing in beta out-of-frame sequences was weaker because fewer shared sequences lowered the signal-to-noise ratio.

Unmatched junction bases come to 6, with V trimmed by 5 bases and J by 1 base. Reading the germline V gene gives CDR1 MNHEY and CDR2 SVGAGI. From the cysteine through the phenylalanine, the CDR3 covers 15 amino acids. The CDR3 DNA has 45 bases and is translated from base 1. All donors were healthy Caucasians. Miltenyi CD45RO+ enrichment and human naive T-cell isolation kits were used to isolate memory (CD45RO+) and naive T cells from PBMC. Of note for this clonotype: Its cognate antigen has yet to be identified. No base quality information exists; no much larger clone differs at one position.

Libraries were made using 5' RACE. The sequencing machine was an Illumina HiSeq 2000. A universal primer binding site was added through template switching, and the final cDNA carried a unique molecular identifier so that TCR cDNA molecules could be counted accurately. Specific primers in the conserved constant-segment region were used to synthesize first-strand cDNA for TCR alpha and beta chains. To control for contamination, every cDNA library carried two barcodes: a SMART-Mk sample barcode plus Illumina barcodes. TruSeq adapter sequences along with Illumina sample barcodes were introduced in two successive PCR steps. The TCR alpha and beta cDNA libraries were sequenced on the Illumina HiSeq platform using custom primers. From the authors' description of their analysis: MiGEC was used to process raw reads and extract unique molecular identifiers, and MiXCR was used to find CDR3 positions. Recombination models were inferred per individual with the repgenHMM and IGoR tools using an EM algorithm. The analysis of shared clonotypes was done with the tcR package in R, with sharing normalized by the product of cloneset sizes. To study raw recombination without the effects of thymic and clonal selection, out-of-frame nonproductive sequences were analyzed. Using fastp trimming at Q25 and MiXCR clonotype assembly, TCRdb reanalyzed the public sequencing data and kept in-frame beta chains. Records with the same CDR3 protein are collapsed into one entry carrying the most frequent genes and DNA. TCRdb, not the original authors, processed these V and J calls. Here the sample has approximately 260,000 distinct CDR3 sequences; over 12% occur a single time. Jointly, the top ten make up around 8.3% of the sample.

The chain is made from TRBV6-5 and TRBJ2-3; the central 7 bases match TRBD1. This receptor was obtained from a woman aged 18-35 years in good health. Sequenced material: memory (CD45RO+) T cells sorted from blood. According to the study, the label for this sample's cell subset or site signals: CD45RO+ enriched T cells. CDR3 sequence: CASSTRQGRTDTQYF. The sequenced DNA is TGTGCCAGCAGTACTCGACAGGGACGCACAGATACGCAGTATTTT.